The 18 T cell receptor beta chains in this list originate from one sample, sequenced in a study of B cell selection in AIRE deficiency. Libraries were prepared by immunoSEQ multiplex PCR; TCRdb keeps only in-frame clonotypes and omits some of them. The sample carries about 21,000 clones, around 93% recorded once. The regulatory T cell sort gate was CD4+CD25hiCD127low/negative. Material: Tregs sorted from PBMCs. Source of these receptors: a human donor with AIRE deficiency.

V gene TRBV14 combines with J gene TRBJ1-6; no clear D gene. V lost 0 bases and J lost 5, with 5 bases in between. The CDR3 covers 14 residues. Germline assignment: CDR1 SGHDN and CDR2 FVKESK. CDR3 sequence reads: CASSQEPNNSPLHF. The CDR3 DNA reads TGTGCCAGCAGCCAAGAGCCGAATAATTCACCCCTCCACTTT.

CDR3 in amino acids: CASSVRTLGYGYTF. The CDR3 DNA is TGTGCCAGCAGTGTGAGAACCCTCGGGTATGGCTACACCTTC. The chain is built from TRBV2 and TRBJ1-2; unclear D gene. This CDR3 comprises 14 residues. Germline values: CDR1 SNHLY, CDR2 FYNNEI. The germline V and J ends were trimmed by 4 bases and 5 bases, with 14 bases remaining between them.

The chain links TRBV5-5 to TRBJ1-1; the D gene is possibly TRBD1 (5 bases). The CDR3 totals 15 residues. The ends were cut back, 2 bases at V and 11 bases at J, with 22 bases in the middle. CDR1 SGHKS and CDR2 YYEKEE come from the germline V gene (reference sequence). In DNA, the CDR3 is TGTGCCAGCAGCTTCCCTAGGGCAGGAGGGGCTAAGGCTTTCTTT. Amino acid sequence: CASSFPRAGGAKAFF.

Here the CDR3 DNA reads TGTGCCAGTAGTTTCGTGGCAGGACCGTCTGGGGCCAACGTCCTGACTTTC. Encoded protein: CASSFVAGPSGANVLTF. The chain uses TRBV19 and TRBJ2-6; D is undetermined. The CDR3 is made up of 17 amino acids. V dropped 5 bases and J dropped 1 base, with 15 bases sitting between them. Germline V gene data show CDR1 as LNHDA and CDR2 as SQIVND (reference sequence).

The chain recombines TRBV5-1 with TRBJ2-2; 8 bases match TRBD1. Losses at the gene ends were 4 bases for V and 6 bases for J; bases not matched to a gene: 11. The CDR3 length is 16 residues. CDR1 is SGHRS and CDR2 is YFSETQ in the germline V gene. The CDR3 coding sequence is TGCGCCAGCAGCCAAACCGGGACAGGAGGCTCCGGGGAGCTGTTTTTT. Protein sequence: CASSQTGTGGSGELFF.

The genes are TRBV11-2 and TRBJ2-5, with a possible D match to TRBD2 (5 bases). Matching the DNA end better, TRBJ2-7 makes the J call doubtful. CDR3 length: 15 amino acids. Germline-derived CDR1 and CDR2 are SGHAT and FQNNGV. CDR3 DNA: TGTGCCAGCAGCTCCGGACTGGGGAGTTGGTCCGAGCAGTACTTC. Its protein is CASSSGLGSWSEQYF.

The chain combines TRBV19 with TRBJ2-1, with D maybe TRBD1 (6 bases). From germline, CDR1 is LNHDA and CDR2 SQIVND (reference sequence). Trimming removed 5 bases at V and 6 bases at J, with 23 bases between. The CDR3 runs to 17 residues. The CDR3 spells CASSAYYRTVRFNEQFF. In DNA, the CDR3 is TGTGCCAGTAGTGCCTACTATCGGACAGTGCGATTCAATGAGCAGTTCTTC.

The chain uses TRBV5-4 and TRBJ2-5; 9 nucleotides agree with TRBD2. Looked up from germline, CDR1 is SGHNT and CDR2 is YYREEE (reference sequence). The V and J ends lost 1 base and 3 bases, in that order; junction bases with no gene match: 7. CDR3 length equals 16 residues. The chain's CDR3 is CASSLNPGLAEETQYF. The CDR3 bases are TGTGCCAGCAGCTTGAACCCGGGACTAGCAGAAGAGACCCAGTACTTC.

This clone was seen only a few times. The gene calls are TRBV28 and TRBJ1-1; no reliable D call. The ends were cut back, 5 bases at V and 7 bases at J, with 14 bases in the middle. CDR1 MDHEN and CDR2 SYDVKM come from the germline V gene. The CDR3 is 13 amino acids. The CDR3 region is CASSDPGPDEAFF. CDR3 in DNA: TGTGCCAGCAGTGACCCCGGACCGGATGAAGCTTTCTTT.

This clone was observed a single time. The gene calls are TRBV28 and TRBJ2-6; D is possibly TRBD1 (6 bases). The CDR3 extends over 17 amino acids. The V gene lost 4 bases and the J gene lost 0 bases, with 13 bases spanning the gap. The germline CDR1 and CDR2 sequences are MDHEN and SYDVKM. The CDR3 DNA sequence: TGTGCCAGCAGTTCGTCCAGGGGAATCTCTGGGGCCAACGTCCTGACTTTC. It specifies CASSSSRGISGANVLTF.

V usage is TRBV7-2 and J usage is TRBJ1-5; 8 bases are shared with TRBD1. The CDR3 covers 15 residues. Germline V gene sequence: CDR1 SGHTA, CDR2 FQGNSA. Unmatched junction bases numbered 6, after V lost 5 bases and J lost 3 bases. The CDR3 region is CASSGQGGINQPQHF. The CDR3, as DNA: TGTGCCAGCAGCGGACAGGGTGGGATCAATCAGCCCCAGCATTTT. The whole variable domain, filled in from reference TRBV7-2 and TRBJ1-5, reads GAGVSQSPSNKVTEKGKDVELRCDPISGHTALYWYRQSLGQGLEFLIYFQGNSAPDKSGLPSDRFSAERTGGSVSTLTIQRTQQEDSAVYLCASSGQGGINQPQHFGDGTRLSIL.

The chain has TRBV10-3 and TRBJ2-2, with 12 nucleotides matching TRBD2. The CDR3 is made up of 16 amino acids. Germline assignment: CDR1 ENHRY and CDR2 SYGVKD. V gave up 6 bases and J gave up 3 bases; unmatched junction bases: 5. In DNA form, the CDR3 reads TGTGCCATCAGCCGACGGACTAGCGGGGACACCGGGGAGCTGTTTTTT. Translated, it gives CAISRRTSGDTGELFF.

The genes are TRBV27 and TRBJ1-3; tentative D call: TRBD1 (6 bases). This CDR3 spans 14 amino acids. Germline values: CDR1 MNHEY, CDR2 SMNVEV (reference sequence). The V and J ends lost 4 bases and 2 bases respectively, with 9 bases between them. The DNA for the CDR3 is TGTGCCAGCAGTTCACAGGGAGCTGGAAACACCATATATTTT. Amino acids: CASSSQGAGNTIYF.

This rearrangement joins TRBV11-3 to TRBJ2-5; 10 bases agree with TRBD1. Germline V gives CDR1 SGHNT, CDR2 YENEEA. Unmatched junction bases numbered 9, after V lost 7 bases and J lost 4 bases. The CDR3 totals 15 residues. The CDR3 region is CASTNAWDRGETQYF. In nucleotides, the CDR3 is TGTGCCAGCACCAACGCCTGGGACAGGGGAGAGACCCAGTACTTC.

The rearrangement links TRBV5-8 to TRBJ2-7; D is possibly TRBD1 or TRBD2 (5 bases each). Germline CDR1 is SGHTS and CDR2 is YDEGEE. This CDR3 spans 13 amino acids. V gave up 2 bases and J gave up 7 bases, with 13 bases separating them. CDR3 DNA: TGTGCCAGCAGCTTCCCCGGGGCTGGAGAGCAGTACTTC. Translating gives CASSFPGAGEQYF.

This clone was found a few times. The J gene is TRBJ1-2, the V gene TRBV7-2; perhaps TRBD1 as D (5 bases). Germline values: CDR1 SGHTA, CDR2 FQGNSA. CDR3 size: 12 residues. V was pared by 3 bases and J by 8 bases, with 10 bases between. Here the CDR3 DNA reads TGTGCCAGCAGCTTGGAAAGGGGAGGCTACACCTTC. The encoded protein is CASSLERGGYTF. Drawing the rest from reference TRBV7-2 and TRBJ1-2, the complete variable domain is GAGVSQSPSNKVTEKGKDVELRCDPISGHTALYWYRQSLGQGLEFLIYFQGNSAPDKSGLPSDRFSAERTGGSVSTLTIQRTQQEDSAVYLCASSLERGGYTFGSGTRLTVV.

The chain links TRBV19 to TRBJ2-3; D remains unclear. Germline V gene data show CDR1 as LNHDA and CDR2 as SQIVND (reference sequence). The CDR3 loop spans 13 amino acids. Trimming removed 1 base from V and 5 bases from J, with 7 bases in between. The CDR3 nucleotides are TGTGCCAGTAGTATAGGTTTACAAGATACGCAGTATTTT. Translated: CASSIGLQDTQYF.

The genes are TRBV28 and TRBJ2-3, with TRBD1 as a possible D gene (6 bases). CDR1 is MDHEN and CDR2 is SYDVKM in the germline V gene. The V end lost 6 bases, the J end lost 0 bases, and 13 bases lay between the germline ends. The CDR3 is 15 residues long. The CDR3 protein is CASSRPQGSTDTQYF. DNA for the CDR3: TGTGCCAGCAGCCGCCCCCAGGGGAGCACAGATACGCAGTATTTT.